Listed below are T cell receptor beta chains from one sample, sequenced in a study of Ad26.COV2.S vaccination and SARS-CoV-2 variants. The repertoire was sequenced with immunoSEQ multiplex PCR; TCRdb's copy has only in-frame clones and lacks some. The top ten clones hold under 6% of a sample with about 350,000 clones, approximately 90% of them seen once. Sequencing used peripheral blood, obtained in a trial of Ad26.COV2.S vaccine versus placebo. All receptors come from a person aged 18 to 65 who received the Ad26.COV2.S COVID-19 vaccine or a placebo. Both conserved end residues are part of each CDR3. D genes are given only for firm matches. Rows may omit the clone size; those that give it use once, few, many or a size class.

>TRBD2|TRBV28|.|TRBJ2-5
CASSPSGRVEETQYF
TGTGCCAGCAGTCCAAGCGGGAGGGTGGAGGAGACCCAGTACTTC
>.|TRBV14|.|TRBJ1-1
CASSLNRDTEAFF
TGTGCCAGCAGCCTTAACCGAGACACTGAAGCTTTCTTT
>.|TRBV5-1|.|TRBJ1-3
CASSTDSSYSGNTIYF
TGCGCCAGCAGCACTGACAGCTCCTACTCTGGAAACACCATATATTTT
>TRBD1|TRBV29-1|.|TRBJ2-1
CSVEDREAYNEQFF
TGCAGCGTTGAGGACAGGGAGGCCTACAATGAGCAGTTCTTC
>.|TRBV6-1|.|TRBJ2-7
CASSEEWSAQYF
TGTGCCAGCAGTGAAGAGTGGTCGGCGCAGTACTTC
>.|TRBV24-1|.|TRBJ2-4
CATSDRELAKNIQYF
TGTGCCACCAGTGACCGAGAGTTAGCCAAAAACATTCAGTACTTC
>TRBD2|TRBV11-3|.|TRBJ2-1
CASSLDGRGGRDEQFF
TGTGCCAGCAGCTTAGATGGGCGGGGGGGCCGTGATGAGCAGTTCTTC
>.|TRBV5-1|.|TRBJ2-7
CASSLEGGASYEQYF
TGCGCCAGCAGCTTGGAAGGGGGTGCATCCTACGAGCAGTACTTC
>.|TRBV7-6|.|TRBJ1-6
CASSLGSNSPLHF
TGTGCCAGCAGCTTGGGCAGTAATTCACCCCTCCACTTT
>.|TRBV13|few|TRBJ1-1
CASSLLGAGSLSFF
TGTGCCAGCAGCTTATTAGGGGCAGGGTCCTTGTCTTTCTTT
>.|TRBV28|.|TRBJ2-2
CASSLGGWGRRTGGELFF
TGTGCCAGCAGTTTAGGAGGTTGGGGACGCCGGACCGGCGGGGAGCTGTTTTTT
>TRBD1|TRBV5-6|.|TRBJ1-3
CASSLDRGNTIYF
TGTGCCAGCAGCCTGGACAGGGGAAACACCATATATTTT
>TRBD1|TRBV7-2|.|TRBJ2-1
CASSFDREAYNEQFF
TGTGCCAGCAGCTTCGACAGGGAAGCGTACAATGAGCAGTTCTTC
>.|TRBV27|.|TRBJ1-2
CASSTGNTRIHGYTF
TGTGCCAGCAGTACCGGTAACACACGCATACATGGCTACACCTTC
>TRBD1|TRBV10-1|.|TRBJ2-1
CASSETGDHEQFF
TGCGCCAGCAGTGAGACAGGGGACCATGAGCAGTTCTTC
>.|TRBV29-1|.|TRBJ1-1
CSVAGDTEAFF
TGCAGCGTGGCAGGCGACACTGAAGCTTTCTTT
>.|TRBV24-1|.|TRBJ1-5
CATSRAGGNQPQHF
TGTGCCACCAGTAGGGCAGGGGGCAATCAGCCCCAGCATTTT
>TRBD1|TRBV2|.|TRBJ2-3
CASSDEGASTDTQYF
TGTGCCAGCAGTGACGAGGGGGCGAGCACAGATACGCAGTATTTT
>.|TRBV3-1/TRBV3-2|.|TRBJ2-2
CASSQLGQNTGELFF
TGTGCCAGCAGCCAACTGGGACAGAACACCGGGGAGCTGTTTTTT
>TRBD1|TRBV19|few|TRBJ1-5
CASSNDRGNQPQHF
TGTGCCAGTAGCAACGACAGGGGGAATCAGCCCCAGCATTTT
>.|TRBV5-6|few|TRBJ2-5
CASSVGWGKETQYF
TGTGCCAGCAGCGTTGGGTGGGGGAAAGAGACCCAGTACTTC
>.|TRBV11-2|.|TRBJ1-2
CASSPFRQGRGYTF
TGTGCCAGCAGCCCCTTCCGGCAGGGCCGTGGCTACACCTTC
>.|TRBV7-2|.|TRBJ2-2
CARTDTNTGELFF
TGTGCCAGAACAGATACGAACACCGGGGAGCTGTTTTTT
>.|TRBV3-1/TRBV3-2|.|TRBJ1-6
CASSQGGQSGSPLHF
TGTGCCAGCAGCCAAGGAGGACAGTCGGGGTCACCCCTCCACTTT
>.|TRBV3-1/TRBV3-2|.|TRBJ2-7
CASSLGHEQYF
TGTGCCAGCAGCCTCGGGCACGAGCAGTACTTC
>TRBD1|TRBV4-2|.|TRBJ2-7
CASSPGTGGPYEQYF
TGTGCCAGCAGCCCCGGTACAGGGGGCCCCTACGAGCAGTACTTC
>TRBD1|TRBV14|.|TRBJ1-1
CASSQTTGAAEAFF
TGTGCCAGCAGCCAGACTACAGGGGCTGCTGAAGCTTTCTTT
>.|TRBV5-1|.|TRBJ2-6
CASSWAGESSGANVLTF
TGCGCCAGCAGCTGGGCCGGGGAATCATCTGGGGCCAACGTCCTGACTTTC
>.|TRBV6-2/TRBV6-3|.|TRBJ2-5
CASSYGGAGLQETQYF
TGTGCCAGCAGTTACGGCGGGGCAGGCCTCCAAGAGACCCAGTACTTC
>.|TRBV6-2/TRBV6-3|.|TRBJ2-4
CASSNRELAKNIQYF
TGTGCCAGCAGTAACAGGGAACTAGCCAAAAACATTCAGTACTTC
>TRBD1|TRBV5-1|.|TRBJ2-1
CASSLGDRVLDEQFF
TGCGCCAGCAGCTTGGGGGACAGGGTTTTGGATGAGCAGTTCTTC
>.|TRBV10-3|.|TRBJ2-7
CAISGGPRGYEQYF
TGTGCCATCAGTGGAGGACCTCGAGGCTACGAGCAGTACTTC
>TRBD1|TRBV7-2|.|TRBJ2-7
CASSTGTGGKSYEQYF
TGTGCCAGCAGCACCGGGACAGGGGGCAAGTCCTACGAGCAGTACTTC
>.|TRBV15|.|TRBJ2-5
CATSRDRSGETQYF
TGTGCCACCAGCAGAGATAGGAGCGGAGAGACCCAGTACTTC
>.|TRBV9|once|TRBJ2-3
CASSPGRSTDTQYF
TGTGCCAGCAGCCCGGGACGGAGCACAGATACGCAGTATTTT
>.|TRBV9|.|TRBJ2-6
CASSAGANVLTF
TGTGCCAGCAGCGCCGGGGCCAACGTCCTGACTTTC
>TRBD2|TRBV6-4|.|TRBJ2-3
CASSVTSGTDTQYF
TGTGCCAGCAGTGTTACTAGCGGCACAGATACGCAGTATTTT
>.|TRBV7-2|.|TRBJ1-3
CASSLEGTTWDTIYF
TGTGCCAGCAGCTTAGAGGGGACAACTTGGGACACCATATATTTT
>.|TRBV28|.|TRBJ1-4
CASSEGRFYNEKLFF
TGTGCCAGCAGTGAGGGCCGATTCTACAATGAAAAACTGTTTTTT
>TRBD1|TRBV19|.|TRBJ2-3
CASSNAGGSDTQYF
TGTGCCAGTAGTAACGCAGGGGGTTCAGATACGCAGTATTTT
>.|TRBV18|.|TRBJ2-1
CASSPQWDSTYNEQFF
TGTGCCAGCTCACCACAGTGGGACTCGACCTACAATGAGCAGTTCTTC
>.|TRBV19|.|TRBJ1-1
CASSSWASGGEAFF
TGTGCCAGTAGTAGTTGGGCGTCAGGCGGTGAAGCTTTCTTT
>TRBD2|TRBV5-1|.|TRBJ2-2
CASSRTSGTNTGELFF
TGCGCCAGCAGCCGCACTAGCGGGACGAACACCGGGGAGCTGTTTTTT
>.|TRBV25-1|.|TRBJ2-7
CASSEAGVNEQYF
TGTGCCAGCAGTGAGGCAGGGGTAAACGAGCAGTACTTC
>.|TRBV12-3/TRBV12-4|.|TRBJ2-7
CASSFLGVGEQYF
TGTGCCAGCAGTTTTCTAGGGGTTGGCGAGCAGTACTTC
>.|TRBV15|.|TRBJ2-5
CATSRDLARETQYF
TGTGCCACCAGCAGAGATTTGGCCAGAGAGACCCAGTACTTC
>.|TRBV19|.|TRBJ1-3
CASRSRSSGNTIYF
TGTGCCAGTAGAAGCCGCAGCTCTGGAAACACCATATATTTT
>.|TRBV20-1|.|TRBJ2-5
CSAAGSETQYF
TGCAGTGCCGCAGGGTCAGAGACCCAGTACTTC
>TRBD1|TRBV3-1/TRBV3-2|once|TRBJ1-4
CASSPPNGDRLNEKLFF
TGTGCCAGCAGCCCCCCTAATGGGGACAGATTAAATGAAAAACTGTTTTTT
>TRBD1|TRBV9|.|TRBJ2-1
CASSAGQGRYEQFF
TGTGCCAGCAGCGCGGGACAGGGGAGGTATGAGCAGTTCTTC
>.|TRBV5-5|.|TRBJ1-2
CASSLAPANYGYTF
TGTGCCAGCAGCTTGGCCCCAGCTAACTATGGCTACACCTTC
>.|TRBV7-6|.|TRBJ2-2
CASSLAGPGELFF
TGTGCCAGCAGCTTAGCGGGACCCGGGGAGCTGTTTTTT
>.|TRBV6-5|once|TRBJ1-1
CASSPQGTNTEAFF
TGTGCCAGCAGTCCACAGGGTACGAACACTGAAGCTTTCTTT
>.|TRBV28|.|TRBJ2-2
CASRQTIAGHTGELFF
TGTGCCAGCAGGCAGACTATCGCCGGTCACACCGGGGAGCTGTTTTTT